This TCR beta chain was captured in a study of CD8+ T cells in alopecia areata. Study overall: Treated individuals took tofacitinib by mouth, 5 to 10 mg twice daily.

This sample's treatment: oral pan-JAK inhibitor, 5-10 mg twice daily. Lesional scalp punch biopsies and peripheral blood came from alopecia areata patients. Reverse transcribed after extraction, RNA yielded cDNA as the sequencing template. Profiling relied on immunoSEQ multiplex PCR, and the TCRdb table lists in-frame clones only, not all of them. The table lists about 210,000 clones, approximately 65% of them singletons. The CDR3 contains 14 residues. V gave up 6 bases and J gave up 2 bases; unmatched junction bases: 5. From germline, CDR1 is ENHRY and CDR2 SYGVKD. Whole-study findings and limits: Tofacitinib significantly reduced both scalp clonality and expanded CD8+ clones among the top 100.

Comment on this clone: No antigen is known for it.

The V call is TRBV10-3, the J call TRBJ2-7; 9 positions agree with TRBD1. The input for sequencing was CD4+ T cells sorted from blood, taken around week 42, from a patient treated with tofacitinib. The sequence was collected from a human donor with alopecia areata. The CDR3 here is CAIRGDRVPYEQYF. The CDR3, as DNA: TGTGCCATCAGAGGGGACAGGGTACCCTACGAGCAGTACTTC.